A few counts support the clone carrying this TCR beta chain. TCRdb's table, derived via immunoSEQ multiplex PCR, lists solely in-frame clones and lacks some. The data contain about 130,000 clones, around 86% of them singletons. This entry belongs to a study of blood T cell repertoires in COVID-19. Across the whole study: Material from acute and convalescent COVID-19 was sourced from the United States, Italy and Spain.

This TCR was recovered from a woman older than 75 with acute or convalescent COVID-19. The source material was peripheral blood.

The CDR3: CASSMRTGTGAYEQYF. CDR3 in DNA: TGTGCCAGTAGTATGCGTACGGGGACAGGGGCCTACGAGCAGTACTTC. The chain combines TRBV19 with TRBJ2-7; 10 positions agree with TRBD1. The V gene end was trimmed by 3 bases and the J gene end by 2 bases; junction bases not matched to a gene: 7. The germline CDR1 and CDR2 sequences are LNHDA and SQIVND (reference sequence). The CDR3 has 16 amino acids. The full variable domain, rest sourced from reference TRBV19 and TRBJ2-7, is DGGITQSPKYLFRKEGQNVTLSCEQNLNHDAMYWYRQDPGQGLRLIYYSQIVNDFQKGDIAEGYSVSREKKESFPLTVTSAQKNPTAFYLCASSMRTGTGAYEQYFGPGTRLTVT.